These 15 T cell receptor beta chains originate from one sample sequenced in a study of T cells in Graves' hyperthyroidism and ophthalmopathy. The source material, RNA transcripts, was used to amplify TCR beta CDR3 regions. The TCR CDR3 first-round RT-PCR relied on the HTBI primer set. Using its own MiXCR run on the multiplex PCR reads, TCRdb lists one record per CDR3 protein. This sample has around 450,000 distinct CDR3 sequences, with approximately 14% found just once. Sequencing was done on a sample of blood. Receptors originate from a woman aged 18-29 years with Graves' hyperthyroidism.

This clonotype was observed at least ten times. V is TRBV19 and J is TRBJ1-2; D gene uncertain. V was shortened by 6 bases and J by 3 bases, with 14 bases between the two germline ends. CDR1 and CDR2 (germline): LNHDA, SQIVND (reference sequence). This CDR3 contains 14 residues. The CDR3 sequence is CASRLSPNDYGYTF. In DNA, the CDR3 is TGTGCCAGTAGATTATCGCCGAATGACTATGGCTACACCTTC. The variable domain in full, completed from reference TRBV19 and TRBJ1-2, reads DGGITQSPKYLFRKEGQNVTLSCEQNLNHDAMYWYRQDPGQGLRLIYYSQIVNDFQKGDIAEGYSVSREKKESFPLTVTSAQKNPTAFYLCASRLSPNDYGYTFGSGTRLTVV.

This clonotype was recorded many times. The chain employs TRBV18 and TRBJ1-5; maybe TRBD1 (5 bases). The CDR3 length is 16 residues. V was cut by 2 bases and J by 4 bases, with 15 bases left in between. CDR1 KGHSH and CDR2 LQKENI come from the germline V gene. Written as DNA, the CDR3 is TGTGCCAGCTCACCAAACGTTCCCCGGGGGAATCAGCCCCAGCATTTT. Encoded protein: CASSPNVPRGNQPQHF.

On this clonotype: One junction end disagrees with the germline gene, perhaps due to a read error. The chain couples TRBV2 to TRBJ1-5; TRBD1 agrees at 7 bases. Germline CDR1 reads SNHLY; CDR2 reads FYNNEI. The CDR3 totals 14 residues. The CDR3 coding sequence is TGTGCCAGTTCTGAGACAGGGCATTTTCAGCCCCAGCGTTTT. The encoded protein is CASSETGHFQPQRF.

This clonotype has at least ten counts. This chain links TRBV7-3 with TRBJ1-5; possibly TRBD1 for D (5 bases). The CDR3 covers 13 residues. The germline V gene encodes CDR1 SGHTA and CDR2 FQGTGA. The V and J ends lost 6 bases and 8 bases respectively, with 14 bases between them. In DNA, the CDR3 is TGTGCCAGCAGTAGGGGCCCGGGGGAGCCCCAGCATTTT. As protein: CASSRGPGEPQHF.

Ten or more counts support this clonotype. The chain links TRBV20-1 to TRBJ2-7; the match to TRBD2 covers 11 bases. J lost 4 bases, V lost 3 bases, and 5 bases had no gene match. From germline, CDR1 is DFQATT and CDR2 SNEGSKA (reference sequence). The length of the CDR3 is 14 residues. The CDR3 sequence is CSARGLAGGYEQYF. CDR3 coding DNA: TGCAGTGCTAGGGGCCTAGCGGGGGGATACGAGCAGTACTTC.

In its sample, this clonotype was seen a few times. The rearrangement joins TRBV6-1 to TRBJ2-1; D is undetermined. Looked up from germline, CDR1 is MNHNS and CDR2 is SASEGT. The V end lost 3 bases, the J end lost 6 bases, and 6 bases lay between the germline ends. This CDR3 is built from 12 residues. The DNA of the CDR3 is TGTGCCAGCAGTGACTCTCTCAATGAGCAGTTCTTC. This sequence encodes CASSDSLNEQFF.

This clonotype was seen a handful of times. This sequence joins TRBV7-9 and TRBJ1-1; possibly TRBD1 for D (6 bases). Trimming removed 4 bases at V and 1 base at J, with 19 bases between. CDR1 SEHNR and CDR2 FQNEAQ come from the germline V gene (reference sequence). The CDR3 has 17 residues. The CDR3 loop reads CASSSLPGASQNTEAFF. The CDR3 coding sequence is TGTGCCAGCAGCTCCCTGCCGGGGGCCTCACAGAACACTGAAGCTTTCTTT.

This clonotype was seen only a few times. The CDR3, as DNA: TGTGCCAGCAGTTACGGATCCGGGGTCAACTACGAGCAGTACTTC. It translates to CASSYGSGVNYEQYF. This rearrangement joins TRBV6-5 to TRBJ2-7, with TRBD2 as a possible D gene (5 bases). Between the trimmed V and J ends, which lost 2 bases and 3 bases, there was a span of 14 bases. CDR3 size: 15 residues. CDR1 is MNHEY and CDR2 is SVGAGI in the germline V gene.

At least ten counts were recorded for this clonotype. The rearrangement joins TRBV7-7 to TRBJ2-7, with 8 bases that match TRBD1. The CDR3 is 13 residues long. The V gene end was trimmed by 5 bases and the J gene end by 4 bases; junction bases not matched to a gene: 4. CDR1 is SSHAT, CDR2 FNYEAQ, per germline (reference sequence). The CDR3 loop is CASSADRGYEQYF. The CDR3 region has the DNA TGTGCCAGCAGCGCAGACAGGGGTTACGAGCAGTACTTC.

This clonotype was observed a few times. V is TRBV19 and J is TRBJ2-7; 11 bases align to TRBD1. V shed 1 base, J shed 6 bases, and the junction held 5 bases outside the gene matches. Germline V gene data show CDR1 as LNHDA and CDR2 as SQIVND (reference sequence). This CDR3 comprises 15 residues. CDR3 in amino acids: CASSIARTGGSEQYF. The CDR3 DNA is TGTGCCAGTAGTATAGCCCGGACAGGGGGCTCCGAGCAGTACTTC.

There are a few counts of this clonotype. This rearrangement joins TRBV7-8 to TRBJ2-7; a possible D gene is TRBD2 (5 bases). There are 17 residues in the CDR3. V lost 5 bases to trimming and J lost 7 bases, with 27 bases between them. The germline gives CDR1 SGHVS, CDR2 FQNEAQ. CDR3 nucleotides: TGTGCCAGCAGCCCTAGAAGTTCGGCCGGCTTATCGGGGGAGCAGTACTTC. Translating it yields CASSPRSSAGLSGEQYF.

This clonotype occurred once. V is TRBV28 and J is TRBJ1-3, with D uncertain. This CDR3 is 12 amino acids long. The V end was cut by 6 bases, the J end by 4 bases, with 7 bases between. Germline V CDR1 and CDR2: MDHEN, SYDVKM. The CDR3 is CASSPTGNTIYF. The CDR3 region has the DNA TGTGCCAGCAGCCCGACAGGAAACACCATATATTTT.

This sequence joins TRBV20-1 and TRBJ1-6, with 7 bases identical to TRBD1. CDR1 is DFQATT, CDR2 SNEGSKA, per germline (reference sequence). CDR3 length: 13 residues. After removal of 4 bases from V and 9 bases from J, the junction contained 6 bases not matched to a gene. The CDR3 region is CSATDRESSPLHF. The CDR3, as DNA: TGCAGTGCTACCGACAGGGAAAGTTCACCCCTCCACTTT.

The rearrangement uses TRBV5-1 and TRBJ2-1; D unresolved. Germline CDR1 reads SGHRS; CDR2 reads YFSETQ. CDR3 size: 15 residues. V was shortened by 0 bases and J by 7 bases, with 14 bases between the two germline ends. The CDR3 DNA reads TGCGCCAGCAGCTTGGAGGGAATTAGTCGTAATGAGCAGTTCTTC. Protein: CASSLEGISRNEQFF. The whole variable domain, filled in from reference TRBV5-1 and TRBJ2-1, reads KAGVTQTPRYLIKTRGQQVTLSCSPISGHRSVSWYQQTPGQGLQFLFEYFSETQRNKGNFPGRFSGRQFSNSRSEMNVSTLELGDSALYLCASSLEGISRNEQFFGPGTRLTVL.

This clonotype was seen many times. This chain links TRBV6-1 with TRBJ1-1; no clear D. CDR3 length: 13 amino acids. Germline V gene lookup returns CDR1 MNHNS and CDR2 SASEGT. V was cut by 4 bases and J by 5 bases, with 11 bases left in between. The CDR3 DNA reads as TGTGCCAGCAGTGCTAATGAGCGGACTGAAGCTTTCTTT. This codes for CASSANERTEAFF.